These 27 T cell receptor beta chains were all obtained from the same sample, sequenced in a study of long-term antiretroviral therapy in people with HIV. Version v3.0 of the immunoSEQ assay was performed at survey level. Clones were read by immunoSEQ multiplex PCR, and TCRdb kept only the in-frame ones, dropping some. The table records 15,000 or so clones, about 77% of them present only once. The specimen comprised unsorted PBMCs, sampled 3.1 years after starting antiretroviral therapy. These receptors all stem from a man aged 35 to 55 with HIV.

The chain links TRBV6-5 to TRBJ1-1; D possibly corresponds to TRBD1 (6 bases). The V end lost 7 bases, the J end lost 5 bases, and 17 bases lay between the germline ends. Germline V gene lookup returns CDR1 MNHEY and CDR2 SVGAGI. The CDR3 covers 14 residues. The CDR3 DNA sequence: TGTGCCAGCACCGAGGAGGGTCAGGGGACTGAAGCTTTCTTT. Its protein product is CASTEEGQGTEAFF.

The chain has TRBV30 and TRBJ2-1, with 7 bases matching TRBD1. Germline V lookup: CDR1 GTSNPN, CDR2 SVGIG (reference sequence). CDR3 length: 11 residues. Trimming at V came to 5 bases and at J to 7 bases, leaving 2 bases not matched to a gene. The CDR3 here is CAWRQGNEQFF. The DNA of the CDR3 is TGTGCCTGGCGACAGGGAAATGAGCAGTTCTTC. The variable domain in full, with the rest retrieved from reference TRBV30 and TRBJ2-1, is SQTIHQWPATLVQPVGSPLSLECTVEGTSNPNLYWYRQAAGRGLQLLFYSVGIGQISSEVPQNLSASRPQDRQFILSSKKLLLSDSGFYLCAWRQGNEQFFGPGTRLTVL.

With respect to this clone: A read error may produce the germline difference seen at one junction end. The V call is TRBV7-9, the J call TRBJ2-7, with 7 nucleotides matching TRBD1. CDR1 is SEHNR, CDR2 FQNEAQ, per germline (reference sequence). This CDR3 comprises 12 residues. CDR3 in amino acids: CASSLGGGEQYF. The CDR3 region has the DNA TGTGCCAGCAGTTTAGGGGGCGGCGAGCAGTACTTC.

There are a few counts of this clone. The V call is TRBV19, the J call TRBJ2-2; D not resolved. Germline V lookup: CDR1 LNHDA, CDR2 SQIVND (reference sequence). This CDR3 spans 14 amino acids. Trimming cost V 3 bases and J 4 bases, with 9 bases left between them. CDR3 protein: CASSIGETTGELFF. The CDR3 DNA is TGTGCCAGTAGTATTGGGGAAACCACCGGGGAGCTGTTTTTT. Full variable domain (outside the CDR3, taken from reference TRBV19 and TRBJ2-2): DGGITQSPKYLFRKEGQNVTLSCEQNLNHDAMYWYRQDPGQGLRLIYYSQIVNDFQKGDIAEGYSVSREKKESFPLTVTSAQKNPTAFYLCASSIGETTGELFFGEGSRLTVL.

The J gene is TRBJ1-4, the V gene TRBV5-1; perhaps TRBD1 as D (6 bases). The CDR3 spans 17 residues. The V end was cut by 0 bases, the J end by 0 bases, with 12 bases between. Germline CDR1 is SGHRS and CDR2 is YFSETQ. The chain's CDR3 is CASSLEPGDSTNEKLFF. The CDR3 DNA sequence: TGCGCCAGCAGCTTGGAGCCAGGGGATTCAACTAATGAAAAACTGTTTTTT.

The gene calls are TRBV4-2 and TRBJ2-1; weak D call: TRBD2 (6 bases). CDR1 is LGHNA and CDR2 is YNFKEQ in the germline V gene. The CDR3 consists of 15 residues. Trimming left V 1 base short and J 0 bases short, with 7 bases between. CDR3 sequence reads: CASSQAGGSYNEQFF. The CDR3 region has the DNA TGTGCCAGCAGCCAAGCCGGGGGCTCCTACAATGAGCAGTTCTTC.

The CDR3 sequence: CASSLSDRVGGAFF. DNA of the CDR3: TGCGCCAGCAGCTTGTCGGACAGGGTTGGCGGGGCTTTCTTT. This sequence joins TRBV5-1 and TRBJ1-1, with 8 bases lining up with TRBD1. V trimming: 1 base; J trimming: 11 bases; junction bases outside the gene matches: 10. This CDR3 contains 14 residues. Germline V gene sequence: CDR1 SGHRS, CDR2 YFSETQ. The entire variable domain, with the rest obtained from reference TRBV5-1 and TRBJ1-1, is as follows: KAGVTQTPRYLIKTRGQQVTLSCSPISGHRSVSWYQQTPGQGLQFLFEYFSETQRNKGNFPGRFSGRQFSNSRSEMNVSTLELGDSALYLCASSLSDRVGGAFFGQGTRLTVV.

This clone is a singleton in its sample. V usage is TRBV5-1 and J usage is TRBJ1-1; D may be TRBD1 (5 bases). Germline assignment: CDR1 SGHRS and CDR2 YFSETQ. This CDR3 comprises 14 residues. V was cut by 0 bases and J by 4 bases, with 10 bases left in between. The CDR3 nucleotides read TGCGCCAGCAGCTTGGTCAGGGTGAGCACTGAAGCTTTCTTT. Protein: CASSLVRVSTEAFF.

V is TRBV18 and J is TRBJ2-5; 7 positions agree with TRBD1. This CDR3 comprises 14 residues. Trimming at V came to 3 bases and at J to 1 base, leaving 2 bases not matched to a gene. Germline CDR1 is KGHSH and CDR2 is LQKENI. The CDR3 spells CASSPGTAQETQYF. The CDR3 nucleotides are TGTGCCAGCTCACCGGGGACAGCCCAAGAGACCCAGTACTTC.

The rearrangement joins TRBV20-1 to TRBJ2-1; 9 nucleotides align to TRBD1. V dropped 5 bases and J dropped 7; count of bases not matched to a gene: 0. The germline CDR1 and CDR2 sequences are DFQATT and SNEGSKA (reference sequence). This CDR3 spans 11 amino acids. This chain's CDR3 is CSAGQGNEQFF. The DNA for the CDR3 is TGCAGTGCTGGACAGGGGAATGAGCAGTTCTTC.

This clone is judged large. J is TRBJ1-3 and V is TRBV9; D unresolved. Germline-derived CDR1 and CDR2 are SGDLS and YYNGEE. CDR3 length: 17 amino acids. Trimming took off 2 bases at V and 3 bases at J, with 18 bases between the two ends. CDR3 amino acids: CASSVARGPSDGNTIYF. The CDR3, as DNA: TGTGCCAGCAGCGTTGCACGAGGGCCTTCGGATGGAAACACCATATATTTT.

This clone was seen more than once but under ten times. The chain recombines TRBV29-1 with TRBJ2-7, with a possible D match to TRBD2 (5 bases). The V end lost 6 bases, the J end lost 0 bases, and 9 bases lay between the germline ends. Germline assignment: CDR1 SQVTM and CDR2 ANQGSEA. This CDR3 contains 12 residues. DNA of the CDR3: TGCAGCGTGGCGGCGGGCTCCTACGAGCAGTACTTC. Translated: CSVAAGSYEQYF.

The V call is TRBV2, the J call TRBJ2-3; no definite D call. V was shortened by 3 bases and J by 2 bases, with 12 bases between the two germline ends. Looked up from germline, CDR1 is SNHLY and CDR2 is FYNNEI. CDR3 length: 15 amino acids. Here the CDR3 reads CASSERAGYTDTQYF. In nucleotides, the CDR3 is TGTGCCAGCAGTGAGCGCGCCGGATACACAGATACGCAGTATTTT.

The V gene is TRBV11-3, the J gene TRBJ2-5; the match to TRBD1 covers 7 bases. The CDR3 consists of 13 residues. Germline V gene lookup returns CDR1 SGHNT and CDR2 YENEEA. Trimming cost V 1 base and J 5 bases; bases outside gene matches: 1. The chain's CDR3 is CASSLAQGETQYF. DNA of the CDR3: TGTGCCAGCAGCTTAGCACAGGGGGAGACCCAGTACTTC. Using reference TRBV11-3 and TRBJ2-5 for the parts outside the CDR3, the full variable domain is EAGVVQSPRYKIIEKKQPVAFWCNPISGHNTLYWYLQNLGQGPELLIRYENEEAVDDSQLPKDRFSAERLKGVDSTLKIQPAELGDSAVYLCASSLAQGETQYFGPGTRLLVL.

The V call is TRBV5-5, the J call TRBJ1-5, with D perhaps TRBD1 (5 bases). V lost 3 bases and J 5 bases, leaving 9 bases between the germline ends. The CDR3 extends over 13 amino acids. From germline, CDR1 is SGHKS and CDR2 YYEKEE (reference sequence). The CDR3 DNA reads TGTGCCAGCAGCTGGTGGGGGGATCAGCCCCAGCATTTT. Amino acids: CASSWWGDQPQHF.

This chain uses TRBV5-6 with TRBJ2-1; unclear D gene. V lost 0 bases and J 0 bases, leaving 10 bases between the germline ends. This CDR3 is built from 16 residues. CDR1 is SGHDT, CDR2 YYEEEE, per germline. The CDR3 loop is CASSLGTTYSYNEQFF. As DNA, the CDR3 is TGTGCCAGCAGCTTGGGGACCACCTACTCCTACAATGAGCAGTTCTTC.

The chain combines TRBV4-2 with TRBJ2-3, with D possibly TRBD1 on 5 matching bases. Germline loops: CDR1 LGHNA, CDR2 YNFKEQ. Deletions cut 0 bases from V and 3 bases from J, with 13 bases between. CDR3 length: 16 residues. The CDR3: CASSQEIVAGTDTQYF. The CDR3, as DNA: TGTGCCAGCAGCCAAGAGATAGTAGCAGGGACAGATACGCAGTATTTT.

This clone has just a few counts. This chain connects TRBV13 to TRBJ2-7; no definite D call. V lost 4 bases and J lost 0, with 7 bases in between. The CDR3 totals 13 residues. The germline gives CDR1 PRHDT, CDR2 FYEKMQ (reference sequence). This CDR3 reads CASSSDTSYEQYF. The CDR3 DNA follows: TGTGCCAGCAGCTCTGACACCTCCTACGAGCAGTACTTC.

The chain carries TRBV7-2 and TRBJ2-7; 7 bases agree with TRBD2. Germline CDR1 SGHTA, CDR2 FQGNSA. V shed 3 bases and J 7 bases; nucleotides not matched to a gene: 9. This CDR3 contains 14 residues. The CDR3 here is CASSLGLLIGEQYF. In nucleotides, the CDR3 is TGTGCCAGCAGCTTGGGACTACTTATTGGAGAGCAGTACTTC.

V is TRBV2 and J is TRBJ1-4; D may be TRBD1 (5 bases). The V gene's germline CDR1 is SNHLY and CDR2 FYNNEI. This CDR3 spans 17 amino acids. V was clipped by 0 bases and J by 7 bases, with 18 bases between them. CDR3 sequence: CASSEAAAGGLGEKLFF. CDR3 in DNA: TGTGCCAGCAGTGAAGCGGCCGCGGGGGGGTTGGGTGAAAAACTGTTTTTT.

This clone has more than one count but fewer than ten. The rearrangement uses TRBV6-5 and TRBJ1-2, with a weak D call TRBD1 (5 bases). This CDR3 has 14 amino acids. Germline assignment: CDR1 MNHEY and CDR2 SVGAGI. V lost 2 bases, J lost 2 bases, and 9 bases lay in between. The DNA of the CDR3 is TGTGCCAGCAGTTACGGGCCAGGGAACTATGGCTACACCTTC. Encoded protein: CASSYGPGNYGYTF.

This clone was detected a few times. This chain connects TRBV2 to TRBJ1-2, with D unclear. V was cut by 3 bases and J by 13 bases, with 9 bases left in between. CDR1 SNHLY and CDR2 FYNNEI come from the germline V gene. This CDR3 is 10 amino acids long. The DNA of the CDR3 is TGTGCCAGCAGTGACCGTCGATCCACCTTC. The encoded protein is CASSDRRSTF.

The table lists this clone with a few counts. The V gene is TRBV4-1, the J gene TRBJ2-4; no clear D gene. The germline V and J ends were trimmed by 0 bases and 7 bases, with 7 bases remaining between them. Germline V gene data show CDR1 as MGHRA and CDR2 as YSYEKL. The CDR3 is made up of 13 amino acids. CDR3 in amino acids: CASSQEGWNIQYF. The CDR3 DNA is TGCGCCAGCAGCCAAGAGGGGTGGAACATTCAGTACTTC.

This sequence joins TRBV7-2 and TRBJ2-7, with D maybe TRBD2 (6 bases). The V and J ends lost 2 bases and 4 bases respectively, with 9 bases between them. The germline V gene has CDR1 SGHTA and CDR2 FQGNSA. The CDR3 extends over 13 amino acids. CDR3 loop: CASSLLTSYEQYF. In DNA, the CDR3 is TGTGCCAGCAGCTTATTGACTAGTTACGAGCAGTACTTC.

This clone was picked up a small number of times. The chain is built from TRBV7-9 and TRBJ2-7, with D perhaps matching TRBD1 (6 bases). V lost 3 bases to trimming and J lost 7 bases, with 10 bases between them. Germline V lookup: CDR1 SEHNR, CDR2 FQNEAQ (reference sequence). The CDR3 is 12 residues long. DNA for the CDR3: TGTGCCAGCAGCTTGGACAGCCAGGAGCAGTACTTC. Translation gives CASSLDSQEQYF. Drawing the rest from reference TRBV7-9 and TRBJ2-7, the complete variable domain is DTGVSQNPRHKITKRGQNVTFRCDPISEHNRLYWYRQTLGQGPEFLTYFQNEAQLEKSRLLSDRFSAERPKGSFSTLEIQRTEQGDSAMYLCASSLDSQEQYFGPGTRLTVT.

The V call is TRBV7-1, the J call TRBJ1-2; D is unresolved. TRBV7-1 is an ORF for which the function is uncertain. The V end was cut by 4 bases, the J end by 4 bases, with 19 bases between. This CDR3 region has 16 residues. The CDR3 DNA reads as TGTGCCAGCAGCTATTTATACGAGGGAAAGACCTATGGCTACACCTTC. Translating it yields CASSYLYEGKTYGYTF.

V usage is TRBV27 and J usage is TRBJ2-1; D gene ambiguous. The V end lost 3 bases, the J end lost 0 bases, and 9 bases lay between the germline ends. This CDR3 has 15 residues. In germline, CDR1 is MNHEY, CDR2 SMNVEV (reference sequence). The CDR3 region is CASSFTSNSYNEQFF. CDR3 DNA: TGTGCCAGCAGTTTCACCTCGAACTCCTACAATGAGCAGTTCTTC.